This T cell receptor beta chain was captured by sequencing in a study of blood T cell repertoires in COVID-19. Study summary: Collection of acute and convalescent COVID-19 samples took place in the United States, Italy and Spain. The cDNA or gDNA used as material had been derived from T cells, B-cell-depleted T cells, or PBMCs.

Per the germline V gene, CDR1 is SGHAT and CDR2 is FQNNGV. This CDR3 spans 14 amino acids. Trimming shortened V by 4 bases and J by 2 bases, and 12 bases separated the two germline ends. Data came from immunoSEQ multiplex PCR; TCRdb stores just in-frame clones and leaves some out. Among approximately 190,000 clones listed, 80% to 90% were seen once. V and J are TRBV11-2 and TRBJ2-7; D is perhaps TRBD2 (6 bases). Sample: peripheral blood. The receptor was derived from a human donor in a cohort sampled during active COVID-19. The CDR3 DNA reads TGTGCCAGCAGCTGGGGGGTGGGGACCTACGAGCAGTACGTC. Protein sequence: CASSWGVGTYEQYV.